This entry describes one TCR beta chain. The target antigen is unknown. This sample is drawn from a study of OX40 agonist ivuxolimab in advanced cancers. For the study at large: Each patient was given ivuxolimab into a vein every 2 weeks, at 0.01 to 10 mg/kg. Eligibility rules accepted prior anti-PD-1, anti-PD-L1 or anti-CTLA-4 therapy, and around 44% had some.

CDR3 length: 15 amino acids. Looked up from germline, CDR1 is SGHRS and CDR2 is YFSETQ. Trimming shortened V by 6 bases and J by 0 bases, and 14 bases separated the two germline ends. General observations from the study: The average count of expanded clones was higher among CD8+ T cells than among CD4+.

TCRdb's table, derived via immunoSEQ multiplex PCR, lists solely in-frame clones and lacks some. Here the sample spans approximately 21,000 clones, 84% being singletons. The receptor was isolated from an adult with an advanced solid tumor such as melanoma, head and neck, liver or kidney cancer. This chain connects TRBV5-1 to TRBJ2-3, with no clear D. This sample comprised CD4+ or CD8+ T cells sorted from blood, obtained in a trial of the OX40 agonist ivuxolimab. Here the CDR3 reads CASTMDGMSTDTQYF. The CDR3 DNA sequence: TGCGCCAGCACCATGGACGGTATGAGCACAGATACGCAGTATTTT.